A selection of T cell receptor beta chains follows, all from one sample in a study of response to subunit inactivated influenza vaccine. TCRdb reanalysed the RT-PCR reads using MiXCR and keeps one entry per CDR3 protein. Of over 800,000 distinct CDR3 sequences listed, 20% to 25% are singletons. Sequenced here: PBMCs from blood, sampled 4 to 6 days after vaccination. The receptors come from a man in his fifties who received an inactivated influenza vaccine. Each CDR3 is given with its conserved first and last residue. Some rows have no size entry. The others give once, few or many, or a class for an expanded clone.

j_call clone_size v_call cdr3_aa
TRBJ2-7 few TRBV6-2/TRBV6-3 CASSRSRSYEQYF
TRBJ2-3 few TRBV9 CASSVGRQGQNTQYF
TRBJ2-7 . TRBV6-2/TRBV6-3 CASSSGGSEQYF
TRBJ2-3 few TRBV28 CASSLTSGRASMTDTQYF
TRBJ2-4 . TRBV21-1 CASSSRRGLPPSAKNIQYF
TRBJ2-2 . TRBV3-1 CASSQVAGGVAAGGELFF
TRBJ2-1 . TRBV5-1 CASSPVGAGPPHNEQFF
TRBJ1-5 . TRBV3-1 CASSRGQKVQPQHF
TRBJ2-5 many TRBV20-1 CSARVLAGETQYF
TRBJ2-1 few TRBV5-1 CASTTSGGYEQFF
TRBJ1-1 . TRBV3-1 CASSQDLGVGTEAFF
TRBJ2-4 few TRBV5-6 CASSRGGHPQNIQYF
TRBJ2-1 few TRBV10-3 CAISASGGYNEQFF
TRBJ1-5 . TRBV6-5 CASSYSWGINSNQPQHF
TRBJ2-5 many TRBV20-1 CSDGGQETQYF
TRBJ2-1 few TRBV20-1 CSARAGGGPQLNEQFF
TRBJ1-2 . TRBV6-2/TRBV6-3 CASSPFRRPREYGYTF
TRBJ2-1 . TRBV10-3 CAILEPGIINEQFF
TRBJ2-1 many TRBV27 CASSDGTSSYNEQFF
TRBJ2-3 few TRBV12-3/TRBV12-4 CASSLRTKPLTDTQYF
TRBJ2-1 few TRBV7-2 CASSLVRSFPRGKEQFF
TRBJ2-1 few TRBV6-2/TRBV6-3 CASSYSTGGSYNEQFF
TRBJ1-2 once TRBV6-1 CASEGDALYYGYTF
TRBJ2-5 . TRBV9 CASTERGGLETQYF
TRBJ1-4 . TRBV5-1 CASSLNPIGAANEKLFF
TRBJ2-1 . TRBV29-1 CSVEDRWAADNEQFF
TRBJ2-1 few TRBV20-1 CSAQPGPLDEQFF
TRBJ2-2 . TRBV6-2/TRBV6-3 CASSSPGRIRGELFF
TRBJ2-4 . TRBV4-3 CASSQDSGGGRDIQYF